The sequence of this T cell receptor beta chain was determined in a study of neurological immune-mediated disorders. This clonotype was seen ten or more times. Each CDR3 protein is one row after TCRdb ran MiXCR on the 5' RACE reads. The sample shows tens of thousands of distinct CDR3 sequences, 3% to 4% of them seen only once. The source material was CD4+ T cells from blood. The receptor's source is a woman between 40 and 55 years old with multiple sclerosis.

CDR3 sequence (DNA): TGTGCCAGCAGAATAGCGGGGACAGATGGCTACACCTTC. This encodes CASRIAGTDGYTF. V and J are TRBV6-5 and TRBJ1-2; TRBD1 matches 7 bases. Germline-derived CDR1 and CDR2 are MNHEY and SVGAGI. The CDR3 is 13 residues long. J gave up 6 bases and V 6 bases, and 7 bases lay outside the gene matches.